This TCR beta chain was observed in a study of blood T cells in healthy people across ages. Through a sample-barcoded 5' primer and a J-beta primer mix, a second PCR was run for roughly 6 to 12 cycles. TCRdb reanalysed the 5' RACE reads using MiXCR and keeps one entry per CDR3 protein. The table lists 850,000 to 1,100,000 distinct CDR3 sequences, under 40% of them singletons, with around 14% in the top ten. Between the trimmed V and J ends, which lost 2 bases and 4 bases, there was a span of 20 bases. This CDR3 comprises 17 residues. From germline, CDR1 is MNHEY and CDR2 SVGAGI. Material: blood. The V and J genes are TRBV6-5 and TRBJ1-2; maybe TRBD1 (5 bases). This sequence was found in a young man in good health. DNA for the CDR3: TGTGCCAGCAGTTACGCAACCAGACAGAGAACAGGCTATGGCTACACCTTC. Protein product: CASSYATRQRTGYGYTF.